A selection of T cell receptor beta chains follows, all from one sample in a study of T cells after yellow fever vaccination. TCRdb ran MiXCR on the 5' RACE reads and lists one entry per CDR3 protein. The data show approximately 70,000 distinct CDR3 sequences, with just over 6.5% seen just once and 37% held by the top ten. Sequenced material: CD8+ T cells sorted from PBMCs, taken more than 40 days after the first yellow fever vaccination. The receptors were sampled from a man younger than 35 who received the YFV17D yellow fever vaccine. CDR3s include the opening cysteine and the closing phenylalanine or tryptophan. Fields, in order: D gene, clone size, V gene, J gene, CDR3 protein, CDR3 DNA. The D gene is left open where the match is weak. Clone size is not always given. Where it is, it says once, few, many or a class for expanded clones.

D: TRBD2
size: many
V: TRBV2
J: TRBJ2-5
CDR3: CASIGLAGVGQETQYF
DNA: TGTGCCAGCATTGGCCTAGCGGGGGTAGGCCAAGAGACCCAGTACTTC

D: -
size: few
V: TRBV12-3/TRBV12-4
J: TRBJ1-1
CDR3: CASTTTLMNTEAFF
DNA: TGTGCCAGCACTACAACACTCATGAACACTGAAGCTTTCTTT

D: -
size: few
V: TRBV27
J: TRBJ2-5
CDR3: CASSLDAGNLQETQYF
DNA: TGTGCCAGCAGTTTAGATGCAGGAAACCTACAAGAGACCCAGTACTTC

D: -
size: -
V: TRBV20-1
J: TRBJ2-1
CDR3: CSARDLGWSYNEQFF
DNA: TGCAGTGCTAGAGATCTGGGTTGGTCCTACAATGAGCAGTTCTTC

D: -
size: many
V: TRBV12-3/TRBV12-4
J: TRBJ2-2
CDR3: CASLGGTNTGELFF
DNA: TGTGCCAGTCTGGGGGGTACGAACACCGGGGAGCTGTTTTTT

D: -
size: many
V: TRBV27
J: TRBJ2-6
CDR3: CASRSTSSWRSGANVLTF
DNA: TGTGCCAGCAGATCCACCTCGAGTTGGCGCTCTGGGGCCAACGTCCTGACTTTC

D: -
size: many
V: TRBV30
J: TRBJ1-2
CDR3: CAWNGGQYYGYTF
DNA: TGTGCCTGGAACGGGGGGCAATACTATGGCTACACCTTC

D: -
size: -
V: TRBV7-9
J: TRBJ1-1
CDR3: CASNIGATEAFF
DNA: TGTGCCAGCAACATCGGGGCGACTGAAGCTTTCTTT

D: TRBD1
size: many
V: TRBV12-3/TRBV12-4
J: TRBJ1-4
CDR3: CASSLQGHGSDREKLFF
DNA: TGTGCCAGCAGTCTACAGGGGCATGGGTCCGATCGGGAAAAACTGTTTTTT

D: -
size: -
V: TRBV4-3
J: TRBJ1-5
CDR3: CASSQDMEQPQHF
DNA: TGCGCCAGCAGCCAAGATATGGAGCAGCCCCAGCATTTT

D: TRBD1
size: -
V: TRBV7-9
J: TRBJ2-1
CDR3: CASSPGTGAYNEQFF
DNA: TGTGCCAGCAGCCCAGGGACAGGGGCATACAATGAGCAGTTCTTC

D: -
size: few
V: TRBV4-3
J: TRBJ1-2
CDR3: CASSQDDGGGYGYTF
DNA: TGCGCCAGCAGCCAAGATGACGGGGGCGGGTATGGCTACACCTTC

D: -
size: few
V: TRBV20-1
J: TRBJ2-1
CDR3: CGCRQSNYNEQFF
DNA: TGCGGCTGCAGACAGTCTAATTACAATGAGCAGTTCTTC

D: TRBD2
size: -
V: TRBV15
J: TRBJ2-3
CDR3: CATSSFLAGVTDTQYF
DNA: TGTGCCACCAGCAGCTTTCTAGCGGGGGTCACAGATACGCAGTATTTT

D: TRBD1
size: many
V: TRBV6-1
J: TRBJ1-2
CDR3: CASSESGGGYYGYTF
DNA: TGTGCCAGCAGTGAGTCAGGGGGCGGTTACTATGGCTACACCTTC

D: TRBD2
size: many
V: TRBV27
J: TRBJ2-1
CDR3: CASSSPAGGTNNEQFF
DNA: TGTGCCAGCAGTTCCCCGGCGGGGGGGACAAACAATGAGCAGTTCTTC

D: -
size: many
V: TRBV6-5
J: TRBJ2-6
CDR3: CASRASGANVLTF
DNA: TGTGCCAGCAGAGCCTCTGGGGCCAACGTCCTGACTTTC

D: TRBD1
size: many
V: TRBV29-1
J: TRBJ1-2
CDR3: CSVGGGASYGYTF
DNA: TGCAGCGTTGGAGGGGGCGCGAGTTATGGCTACACCTTC

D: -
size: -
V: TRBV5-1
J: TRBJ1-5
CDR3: CASNVGQVPSNQPQHF
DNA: TGCGCCAGCAACGTGGGCCAGGTTCCTAGCAATCAGCCCCAGCATTTT

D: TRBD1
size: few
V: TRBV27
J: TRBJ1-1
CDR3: CASSLGTVTEAFF
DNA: TGTGCCAGCAGTTTAGGGACAGTTACTGAAGCTTTCTTT

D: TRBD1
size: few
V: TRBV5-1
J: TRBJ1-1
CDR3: CASSPLEQGARAEAFF
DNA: TGCGCCAGCAGCCCGCTGGAACAGGGGGCTAGAGCTGAAGCTTTCTTT

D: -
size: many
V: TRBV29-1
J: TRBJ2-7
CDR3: CSVASILSEQYF
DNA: TGCAGCGTTGCAAGTATACTTTCCGAGCAGTACTTC

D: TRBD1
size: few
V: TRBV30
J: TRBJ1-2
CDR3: CAWSGTGNGGYTF
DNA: TGTGCCTGGAGTGGGACAGGGAATGGCGGCTACACCTTC

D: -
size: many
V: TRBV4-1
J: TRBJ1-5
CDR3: CASSQGRRSRGNQPQHF
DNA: TGCGCCAGCAGCCAAGGTAGACGTTCCAGGGGCAATCAGCCCCAGCATTTT

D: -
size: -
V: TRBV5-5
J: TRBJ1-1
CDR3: CASSLVSAEAFF
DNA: TGTGCCAGCAGCTTGGTGTCAGCTGAAGCTTTCTTT

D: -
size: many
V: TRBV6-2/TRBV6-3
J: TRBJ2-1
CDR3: CTGVNEQFF
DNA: TGCACCGGGGTCAATGAGCAGTTCTTC

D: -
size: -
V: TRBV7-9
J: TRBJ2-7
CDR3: CASSSKSGAGYEQYF
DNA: TGTGCCAGCAGCTCCAAGAGTGGGGCCGGCTACGAGCAGTACTTC

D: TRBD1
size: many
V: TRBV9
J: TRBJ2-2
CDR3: CASSSWDRSKNGELFF
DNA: TGTGCCAGCAGCAGCTGGGACAGGTCAAAGAACGGGGAGCTGTTTTTT

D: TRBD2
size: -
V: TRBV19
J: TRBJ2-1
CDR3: CASSAQSMGLNYNEQFF
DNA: TGTGCCAGTAGTGCCCAGTCCATGGGACTAAACTACAATGAGCAGTTCTTC

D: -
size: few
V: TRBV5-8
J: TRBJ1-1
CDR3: CASSFTGIGSGSFF
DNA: TGTGCCAGCAGCTTCACAGGGATAGGTTCAGGGTCTTTCTTT

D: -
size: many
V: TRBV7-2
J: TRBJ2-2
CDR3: CASNLGGIGGASGELFF
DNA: TGTGCCAGCAACCTAGGGGGGATCGGTGGAGCATCCGGGGAGCTGTTTTTT

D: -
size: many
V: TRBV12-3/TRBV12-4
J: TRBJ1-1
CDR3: CASSFGAAEAFF
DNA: TGTGCCAGCAGTTTTGGGGCCGCTGAAGCTTTCTTT

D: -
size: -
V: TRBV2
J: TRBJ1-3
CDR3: CASSASGSGNTIYF
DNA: TGTGCCAGCAGTGCGTCAGGGTCTGGAAACACCATATATTTT

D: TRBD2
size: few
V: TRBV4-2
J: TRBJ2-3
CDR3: CASSQEAGGATQYF
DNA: TGTGCCAGCAGCCAAGAAGCGGGGGGAGCTACGCAGTATTTT

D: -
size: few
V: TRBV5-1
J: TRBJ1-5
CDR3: CASSLGRDGEQPQHF
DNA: TGCGCCAGCAGCTTGGGTAGGGACGGTGAACAGCCCCAGCATTTT

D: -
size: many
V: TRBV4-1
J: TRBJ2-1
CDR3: CASSQVGGDYNEQFF
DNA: TGCGCCAGCAGCCAAGTTGGAGGGGACTACAATGAGCAGTTCTTC

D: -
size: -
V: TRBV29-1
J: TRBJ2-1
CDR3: CSVEGIQGPNNEQFF
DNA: TGCAGCGTTGAAGGTATACAGGGCCCAAACAATGAGCAGTTCTTC